Shown below are 28 T cell receptor beta chains from a single sample sequenced in a study of identical twins. One entry per CDR3 protein results from TCRdb running MiXCR on the 5' RACE reads. The sample has 1.5 million to 2 million distinct CDR3 sequences; about 32% are singletons. Input material: cord blood. The receptors come from a newborn girl in good health.

This clonotype was counted between two and nine times. This chain uses TRBV24-1 with TRBJ1-5; 9 bases align to TRBD1. CDR3 length: 14 amino acids. Germline lookup yields CDR1 KGHDR and CDR2 SFDVKD. V was clipped by 10 bases and J by 1 base; unmatched bases: 4. CDR3 sequence reads: CATGTGLSNQPQHF. CDR3 nucleotides: TGTGCCACGGGGACAGGGCTGAGCAATCAGCCCCAGCATTTT.

The J gene is TRBJ2-3, the V gene TRBV9; no clear D gene. Trimming took 3 bases from V and 0 from J, leaving 17 bases between them. This CDR3 comprises 17 residues. Germline V gene data show CDR1 as SGDLS and CDR2 as YYNGEE. The CDR3 region has the DNA TGTGCCAGCAGCGCGCAGCCGGGCTACCGAAGCACAGATACGCAGTATTTT. It codes for CASSAQPGYRSTDTQYF.

This clonotype has a handful of counts. The rearrangement links TRBV6-1 to TRBJ1-2; D may be TRBD1 (5 bases). Germline V lookup: CDR1 MNHNS, CDR2 SASEGT. The CDR3 is 14 amino acids. V lost 2 bases and J 8 bases, leaving 15 bases between the germline ends. The CDR3 loop reads CASSEWLQGRGYTF. The CDR3 DNA reads TGTGCCAGCAGTGAATGGCTCCAGGGTAGAGGCTACACCTTC.

The rearrangement links TRBV27 to TRBJ2-7, with D maybe TRBD1 (6 bases). The germline V gene has CDR1 MNHEY and CDR2 SMNVEV (reference sequence). The CDR3 runs 15 residues. V was pared by 1 base and J by 7 bases, with 17 bases between. The CDR3 nucleotides are TGTGCCAGCAGTTTATTGGCAGGTAGGGACAATGAGCAGTACTTC. Translating gives CASSLLAGRDNEQYF.

The chain joins TRBV5-1 to TRBJ1-5; TRBD1 matches 7 bases. Germline CDR1 and CDR2: SGHRS and YFSETQ. The length of the CDR3 is 14 residues. The V and J ends lost 1 base and 6 bases, in that order; junction bases with no gene match: 4. CDR3 sequence reads: CASSLSTGVQPQHF. The CDR3 nucleotides are TGCGCCAGCAGCTTGTCTACAGGGGTTCAGCCCCAGCATTTT.

This CDR3 is CSAQRTSGVQEQYF. Here the CDR3 DNA reads TGCAGTGCTCAACGGACTAGCGGCGTCCAGGAGCAGTACTTC. V and J are TRBV20-1 and TRBJ2-5, with TRBD2 matching over 10 bases. CDR1 and CDR2 from the germline V gene are DFQATT and SNEGSKA (reference sequence). CDR3 length: 14 residues. Trimming at V came to 5 bases and at J to 11 bases, leaving 14 bases not matched to a gene.

This clonotype has only a few counts. The chain joins TRBV27 to TRBJ2-5, with D tentatively TRBD1 (5 bases). The V gene lost 4 bases and the J gene lost 1 base, with 16 bases spanning the gap. This CDR3 contains 16 residues. The germline CDR1 and CDR2 sequences are MNHEY and SMNVEV (reference sequence). CDR3 region: CASSYSTGATQETQYF. Here the CDR3 DNA reads TGTGCCAGCAGTTATTCCACAGGAGCCACCCAAGAGACCCAGTACTTC.

The V and J genes are TRBV24-1 and TRBJ2-5, with unresolved D. Judging by the DNA end, TRBJ2-1 fits better; the J call may be wrong. The CDR3 sequence is 11 residues long. Germline V gene lookup returns CDR1 KGHDR and CDR2 SFDVKD. The CDR3 sequence: CATAYQETQFF. Written as DNA, the CDR3 is TGTGCCACCGCGTACCAAGAGACCCAGTTCTTC.

This chain uses TRBV14 with TRBJ1-2, with TRBD1 matching over 10 bases. The V segment lost 4 bases and the J segment 5 bases; nucleotides outside the gene matches: 10. The CDR3 is made up of 16 amino acids. Germline V gives CDR1 SGHDN, CDR2 FVKESK. This CDR3 reads CASSLIRDRGNYGYTF. The DNA for the CDR3 is TGTGCCAGCAGCCTGATCCGGGACAGGGGAAATTATGGCTACACCTTC.

The chain has TRBV9 and TRBJ2-1; 11 nucleotides align to TRBD2. Germline values: CDR1 SGDLS, CDR2 YYNGEE. Trimming took 4 bases from V and 3 from J; bases not matched to a gene: 6. The CDR3 length is 16 residues. The CDR3 nucleotides are TGTGCCAGCAGCCGGGGACTAGCGGTCCTCTACAATGAGCAGTTCTTC. It codes for CASSRGLAVLYNEQFF. The whole variable domain, remainder taken from reference TRBV9 and TRBJ2-1, is DSGVTQTPKHLITATGQRVTLRCSPRSGDLSVYWYQQSLDQGLQFLIQYYNGEERAKGNILERFSAQQFPDLHSELNLSSLELGDSALYFCASSRGLAVLYNEQFFGPGTRLTVL.

This chain uses TRBV3-1 with TRBJ1-6, with 9 bases that match TRBD1. CDR1 is LGHDT and CDR2 is YNNKEL in the germline V gene (reference sequence). V was pared by 4 bases and J by 7 bases, with 5 bases of the junction left unmatched. The CDR3 covers 15 residues. The CDR3 bases are TGTGCCAGCAGCCTTTTGGACAGGGGCAATTCACCCCTCCACTTT. Its protein is CASSLLDRGNSPLHF.

This rearrangement joins TRBV10-3 to TRBJ1-2, with D unclear. The CDR3 sequence is 12 residues long. V lost 3 bases to trimming and J lost 8 bases, with 10 bases between them. Germline CDR1 reads ENHRY; CDR2 reads SYGVKD. CDR3: CAISDEEFGYTF. Written as DNA, the CDR3 is TGTGCCATCAGTGATGAGGAGTTCGGCTACACCTTC.

This clonotype has more than one count but fewer than ten. CDR3 DNA sequence: TGTGCCAGCAGCAAGAGCGGGGACAGGTTAGCTAACTATGGCTACACCTTC. Encoded protein: CASSKSGDRLANYGYTF. V usage is TRBV21-1 and J usage is TRBJ1-2; TRBD1, the table's D call, was not compared with the DNA. TRBV21-1 corresponds to a pseudogene. CDR3 length: 17 amino acids.

The chain uses TRBV6-1 and TRBJ2-7; a weak D match, TRBD1 (5 bases). This CDR3 is 14 amino acids long. CDR1 is MNHNS and CDR2 is SASEGT in the germline V gene. With 6 bases removed from V and 4 bases from J, the gap between germline ends came to 16 bases. The CDR3 sequence: CASRRTGAGYEQYF. The CDR3 DNA follows: TGTGCCAGCAGACGCACTGGGGCAGGATACGAGCAGTACTTC.

The DNA for the CDR3 is TGTGCCAGCAGCTTTACCGGGACTAGCGTGTACAATGAGCAGTACTTC. Residues: CASSFTGTSVYNEQYF. V gene TRBV7-2 combines with J gene TRBJ2-1; 10 positions match TRBD2. The J call is doubtful: the DNA matches TRBJ2-7 better. This CDR3 is built from 16 residues. CDR1 SGHTA and CDR2 FQGNSA come from the germline V gene.

The chain joins TRBV6-5 to TRBJ1-2, with D possibly being TRBD1 (6 bases). Trimming took 8 bases from V and 3 from J, leaving 19 bases between them. Germline V gene lookup returns CDR1 MNHEY and CDR2 SVGAGI. This CDR3 comprises 15 residues. The CDR3 DNA sequence: TGTGCCAGCCGGTACATCGGGCCAGGGGACTATGGCTACACCTTC. Translating it yields CASRYIGPGDYGYTF.

The V call is TRBV20-1, the J call TRBJ2-5; D tentatively reads TRBD1 or TRBD2 (5 bases each). Germline CDR1 DFQATT, CDR2 SNEGSKA (reference sequence). This CDR3 contains 12 residues. V was pared by 2 bases and J by 5 bases, with 9 bases between. The CDR3 coding sequence is TGCAGTGCTAGACTAGGGGACGAGACCCAGTACTTC. Encoded protein: CSARLGDETQYF.

The V gene is TRBV4-2, the J gene TRBJ2-5; no reliable D call. Per germline, CDR1 LGHNA and CDR2 YNFKEQ. The CDR3 has 17 amino acids. Trimming removed 1 base from V and 1 base from J, with 16 bases in between. Written as DNA, the CDR3 is TGTGCCAGCAGCCAAGTGGTGGTAGGCCGGCCCCAAGAGACCCAGTACTTC. Encoded protein: CASSQVVVGRPQETQYF.

The chain uses TRBV29-1 and TRBJ2-1, with 15 bases aligning to TRBD2. Germline CDR1 is SQVTM and CDR2 is ANQGSEA. V lost 1 base to trimming and J lost 5 bases; unmatched junction nucleotides: 12. The CDR3 runs 19 residues. This CDR3 reads CSVEGTSGRASKFDNEQFF. CDR3 bases: TGCAGCGTTGAAGGGACTAGCGGGAGGGCCTCAAAGTTCGACAATGAGCAGTTCTTC.

A few counts support this clonotype. V is TRBV12-3 or TRBV12-4 and J is TRBJ1-1, with a possible D match to TRBD1 (5 bases). Trimming stripped 3 bases from V and 7 bases from J, with 18 bases between. The CDR3 runs 15 residues. The DNA for the CDR3 is TGTGCCAGCAGTTTGGAGGCCCTCGCGGGGGATGAAGCTTTCTTT. Its protein product is CASSLEALAGDEAFF.

This clonotype turned up a few times. The rearrangement joins TRBV6-1 to TRBJ2-1; 7 positions match TRBD1. The germline V gene encodes CDR1 MNHNS and CDR2 SASEGT. This CDR3 contains 14 residues. The V and J ends lost 4 bases and 5 bases, in that order; junction bases with no gene match: 5. The CDR3 DNA reads as TGTGCCAGCAGTGGCCGGGACAGCCACAATGAGCAGTTCTTC. It codes for CASSGRDSHNEQFF.

This clonotype was counted a few times. The chain recombines TRBV27 with TRBJ1-1, with 7 bases aligning to TRBD1. CDR1 is MNHEY and CDR2 is SMNVEV in the germline V gene (reference sequence). Trimming cost V 2 bases and J 3 bases; bases outside gene matches: 12. The CDR3 covers 17 residues. In DNA form, the CDR3 reads TGTGCCAGCAGTTTAGAAGAACAGGGGAGCGGAGACACTGAAGCTTTCTTT. This translates into CASSLEEQGSGDTEAFF.

Concerning this clonotype: This may come from a read error, since a much larger clone is one base off. The gene calls are TRBV29-1 and TRBJ1-2; D gene uncertain. Germline CDR1 reads SQVTM; CDR2 reads ANQGSEA. The CDR3 extends over 11 amino acids. The V and J ends lost 7 bases and 4 bases respectively, with 10 bases between them. In DNA, the CDR3 is TGCAGCGGTGACAAGGGCTATGGCTACACCTTC. This gives the protein CSGDKGYGYTF.

The gene calls are TRBV7-8 and TRBJ2-3, with D possibly matching TRBD2 (5 bases). The V gene lost 2 bases and the J gene lost 1 base, with 10 bases spanning the gap. CDR1 is SGHVS, CDR2 FQNEAQ, per germline. CDR3 size: 15 residues. DNA for the CDR3: TGTGCCAGCAGCTTAAACGGGGTGGGCACAGATACGCAGTATTTT. It translates to CASSLNGVGTDTQYF.

This clonotype was picked up a small number of times. V is TRBV6-1 and J is TRBJ2-3, with D maybe TRBD1 (5 bases). V was cut by 3 bases and J by 9 bases, with 13 bases left in between. This CDR3 has 13 residues. CDR1 and CDR2 from the germline V gene are MNHNS and SASEGT. The CDR3 DNA sequence: TGTGCCAGCAGTGAGCTGGCTCAGGGAACGCAGTATTTT. Translation: CASSELAQGTQYF.

The genes are TRBV4-1 and TRBJ2-1; 9 bases map to TRBD2. The V gene's germline CDR1 is MGHRA and CDR2 YSYEKL. The CDR3 is 17 residues long. V gave up 2 bases and J gave up 0 bases; unmatched junction bases: 5. The DNA of the CDR3 is TGCGCCAGCAGCCAATACGGCGGGAGGGCCTCCTACAATGAGCAGTTCTTC. The encoded protein is CASSQYGGRASYNEQFF.

J is TRBJ2-3 and V is TRBV2, with TRBD2 as a possible D gene (5 bases). The CDR3 length is 15 residues. The germline V and J ends were trimmed by 7 bases and 2 bases, with 16 bases remaining between them. Germline V gene data show CDR1 as SNHLY and CDR2 as FYNNEI. The CDR3 here is CASNNEDWSTDTQYF. The CDR3 DNA is TGTGCCAGCAACAATGAGGACTGGTCCACAGATACGCAGTATTTT. The whole variable domain, remainder taken from reference TRBV2 and TRBJ2-3, is EPEVTQTPSHQVTQMGQEVILRCVPISNHLYFYWYRQILGQKVEFLVSFYNNEISEKSEIFDDQFSVERPDGSNFTLKIRSTKLEDSAMYFCASNNEDWSTDTQYFGPGTRLTVL.

This clonotype has only one observation. One base away lies a much larger clone, so this may be a sequencing read error. The chain joins TRBV29-1 to TRBJ2-7; D ambiguous. The CDR3 has 13 amino acids. V lost 5 bases to trimming and J lost 7 bases, with 18 bases between them. Germline values: CDR1 SQVTM, CDR2 ANQGSEA. The CDR3 DNA reads as TGCAGCGTTAAGGCAAGCTCCTACAATGAGCAGTACTTC. This sequence encodes CSVKASSYNEQYF.